This TCR beta chain was obtained from a study of regulatory T cells in long-lasting Graves disease. This clonotype has ten or more counts. Its cognate antigen is unknown. Time point given: newly diagnosed GD, antithyroid drugs for less than 3 months. RNA from PBMCs was the source of the TCR library. CDR1 is MNHEY and CDR2 is SVGEGT in the germline V gene. V was shortened by 2 bases and J by 7 bases, with 12 bases between the two germline ends. The CDR3 has 14 residues. The study's findings and limits: Sharing of public clonotypes was greater in persistent patients (about 2,700) than in new patients (roughly 1,000).

iRepertoire HTBI primers and Arm-PCR of CDR3 regions built TCR beta libraries. One entry per CDR3 protein results from TCRdb running MiXCR on the multiplex PCR reads. This table has about 420,000 distinct CDR3 sequences, roughly 17% appearing once. The same sample was also studied in work on T cells in Graves' hyperthyroidism and ophthalmopathy.

This specimen was peripheral blood mononuclear cells (PBMCs), taken at new diagnosis, from a patient treated with antithyroid drugs. The genes are TRBV6-2 or TRBV6-3 and TRBJ2-1; maybe TRBD2 (6 bases). The clonotype comes from a woman under 30 with Graves disease. This chain's CDR3 is CASSYGGMANEQFF. The CDR3 DNA sequence: TGTGCCAGCAGTTACGGGGGGATGGCGAATGAGCAGTTCTTC.